This TCR beta chain was sequenced during a study of CXCR3-negative and CXCR3-positive naive CD8 T cells. Triplicate sorting captured roughly 300,000 cells each from every CD8+ T cell subset. CD45RO-CCR7+CD27+CD95- characterized naive CD8+ T cells. Study results and caveats: Greater hydrophobicity was found in TRB CDR3s of CXCR3-positive naive cells than of CXCR3-negative naive cells. TRBV-TRBJ usage matched between naive CXCR3-negative and CXCR3-positive cells but not between memory cells.

The method, 5' RACE with UMI labels, was used to prepare the TRB cDNA libraries. Following a re-call of the 5' RACE reads, TCRdb has one entry per CDR3 protein and lacks DNA. Found here are nearly 110,000 distinct CDR3 sequences; the top ten clones hold 0.35% to 0.4%. Germline loops: CDR1 SQVTM, CDR2 ANQGSEA. The CDR3 is made up of 18 amino acids. Note on this clonotype: Its specificity is not known.

The chain combines TRBV29-1 with TRBJ2-7; no DNA is available, so the TRBD2 call from TCRdb remains unchecked. The sequencing input was naive CXCR3+ CD8+ T cells from blood. Subset specified: CD45RO-CCR7+CD27+CD95- naive CD8+ T cells expressing CXCR3 (TNR3+). The TCR was taken from a human donor in good health. Some clones in this sample may be carry-over from other donors' samples. CDR3 sequence reads: CSVDGLTSGGIDRYEQYF.